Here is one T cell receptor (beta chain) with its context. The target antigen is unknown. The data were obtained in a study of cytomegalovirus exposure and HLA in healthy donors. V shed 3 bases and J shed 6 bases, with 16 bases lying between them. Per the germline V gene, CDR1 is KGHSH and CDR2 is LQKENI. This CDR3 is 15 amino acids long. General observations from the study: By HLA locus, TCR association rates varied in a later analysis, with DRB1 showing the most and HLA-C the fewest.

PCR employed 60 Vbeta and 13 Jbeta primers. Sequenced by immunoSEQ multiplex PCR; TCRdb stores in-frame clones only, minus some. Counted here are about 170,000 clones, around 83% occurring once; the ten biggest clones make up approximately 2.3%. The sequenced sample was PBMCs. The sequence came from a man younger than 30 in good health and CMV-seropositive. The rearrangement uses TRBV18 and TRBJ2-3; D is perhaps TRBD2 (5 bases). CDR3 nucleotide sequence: TGTGCCAGCTCACCCCTGGACTTCCCTCCGGATACGCAGTATTTT. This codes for CASSPLDFPPDTQYF.